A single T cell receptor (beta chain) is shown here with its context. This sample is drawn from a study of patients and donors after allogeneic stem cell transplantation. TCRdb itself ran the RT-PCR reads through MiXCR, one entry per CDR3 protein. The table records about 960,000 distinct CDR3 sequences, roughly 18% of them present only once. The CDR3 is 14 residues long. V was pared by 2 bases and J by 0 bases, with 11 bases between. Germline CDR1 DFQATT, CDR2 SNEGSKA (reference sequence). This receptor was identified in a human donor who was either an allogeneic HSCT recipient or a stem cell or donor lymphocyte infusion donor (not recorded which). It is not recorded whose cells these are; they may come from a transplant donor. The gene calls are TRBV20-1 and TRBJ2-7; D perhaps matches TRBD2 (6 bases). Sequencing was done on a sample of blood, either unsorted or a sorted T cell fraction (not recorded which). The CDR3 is CSARTGGASYEQYF. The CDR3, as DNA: TGCAGTGCTAGAACAGGAGGGGCCTCCTACGAGCAGTACTTC.